This T cell receptor (beta chain) was sequenced during a study of cytomegalovirus exposure and HLA in healthy donors (dated by TCRdb to the late 2010s). For context, the study as a whole: An earlier analysis of roughly 630 of the donors reported 250 to 300 Gb of sequence data and around 120 million unique TCR beta sequences from 150 million to 200 million T cells. The genetic ancestry cluster associated with self-reported Caucasian donors included 81% of the roughly 360 genotyped donors. High-throughput TCR immunosequencing, statistical association of individual TCRs with disease status, and machine learning were combined to predict cytomegalovirus infection status. Class I and class II HLA loci were covered by the typing at four-digit resolution. Among over 350 genotyped donors of the cohort, an average of around 240,000 unique TCR beta nucleotide sequences were sequenced per donor, 15% to 20% of them non-productive. The study aimed to test whether cataloging public T cell receptors could reveal signatures of past pathogen exposure. An early release covering more than 500 HLA-typed donors comprised roughly 300 gigabases of sequencing data and around 80 million unique TCR sequences. The later analysis used no new phenotypic data to find candidate immune exposures, relying instead on TCR beta sequences and their occurrence across donors. Several DR-DQ haplotypes were treated as single units for association and clustering because of strong linkage in the cohort. Donor age, sex, ethnicity and CMV serostatus were collected together with the repertoire data. Genome-wide SNP genotypes for about three fifths of the roughly 700 donors were used in a later genetic analysis, which treated that subset as a discovery cohort. Along with the roughly 710-subject first cohort, a separate validation cohort of roughly 110 different subjects was used. Typing coverage varied by locus: about 620-630 donors for A, B, C, DRB1 and DQB1; some 520 for DQA1; over 600 for DPA1; approximately 450 for DPB1. To decide whether each TCR beta V gene segment behaved as functional or pseudogenic, an earlier analysis of some 580 of the donors relied on high-throughput TCR beta sequencing. The study profiled the T cell repertoires of 500 to 800 subjects by immunosequencing and related them to cytomegalovirus serostatus. In a later analysis, previously published TCR beta repertoires from 550 to 700 donors were re-analyzed and high-resolution HLA genotyping was added so that TCR occurrence patterns could be studied. Every repertoire in the discovery cohort had been generated on one and the same sequencing platform. The paper's findings and limits, for the study overall: The authors suggested that the approach could potentially be generalized to other disease states and immunological phenotypes. Strong co-occurrence of HLA alleles, especially DR and DQ, made assigning TCR associations to individual alleles difficult. A total of 164 TCR beta chains were listed by the study as associated with cytomegalovirus. A further reported finding was that TCR beta sequences accurately predicted the HLA-A and HLA-B alleles for most subjects in the first cohort. The presence/absence analyses assumed that sequencing depth was roughly uniform across donors, and that assumption may not be true. A later genetic analysis associated a missense DCLRE1C variant with V-gene and J-gene trimming of TCR beta chains, and an independent cohort replicated the association. CMV serostatus was the only immune exposure information available for the cohort. HLA typing was unavailable for some donors at each locus, so association tests used only the typed subset. A later analysis reported that several top co-occurrence clusters appeared linked to parvovirus B19, influenza, CMV and Epstein-Barr virus. Most TCR sequences were observed very rarely across donors, whereas some public TCRs were present in many individuals. About 15 rarely observed V segments, including chromosome 9 orphons, were excluded from the earlier analysis of about 500 of the donors because counts were too low. Cytomegalovirus status was reported to be diagnosed by the classifier with high specificity and sensitivity in both the original and validation cohorts. A group of highly shared sequence variants was considered likely to be a technical artifact of the sequencing pipeline. In a later analysis, most CMV-associated TCR beta chains were found to appear HLA-restricted, with HLA associations seemingly driven largely by CMV exposure. According to a later analysis, TCR association rates differed among HLA loci, with DRB1 alleles showing the most associated TCRs and HLA-C alleles showing the fewest. According to a later genetic analysis, donors in an Asian-associated ancestry cluster had fewer N-insertions in productive TCRs than the approximately 670-donor mean. In an earlier analysis of approximately 590 of the donors, most TCR beta V segments appeared in productive rearrangements about 87% or about 30% of the time, broadly matching IMGT annotations. Some IMGT-functional V segments, including TRBV6-2 and TRBV6-3, could not be distinguished by the 87-base-pair reads and were therefore excluded. At a false discovery rate of 0.05, a later analysis linked about 16,000 TCR beta sequences to specific HLA alleles. Only TCR beta chains were sequenced in this cohort, and the absence of alpha or paired-chain data limited detectable features. Correlated functional status among segregating V segments might reflect linkage disequilibrium, but an unknown experimental factor could not be ruled out. In a later analysis, HLA-associated TCR beta chains showed more clonal expansion and lower generation probabilities than non-associated chains that were equally common. In vitro tests confirmed that three of the cytomegalovirus-associated TCR beta chains recognize cytomegalovirus antigens.

In the case of this clone: The clone's antigen remains unknown. Nothing much larger sits one base from this clone, and base qualities are not available.

Cut back by 1 base and 8 bases, the V and J ends lie 8 bases apart. From a lookup of the germline V gene (reference sequence), CDR1 and CDR2 are SEHNR and FQNEAQ. Measured from the cysteine to the phenylalanine, the CDR3 is 12 residues long. Only the CDR3 region is kept as DNA, spanning 36 bases read in frame from base 1. The cohort was made up of approximately 670 healthy bone marrow donors. At the time of sampling, all cohort members were nominally healthy, though unrecorded immune exposures were likely present. The donor was CMV seronegative and belonged to the group of 352 seronegative cohort members. A peripheral blood sample was provided by each donor, and peripheral blood mononuclear cells were used for TCR beta sequencing. The Qiagen DNeasy Blood Extraction Kit was used to extract genomic DNA from the blood cell samples. Preparation of the library involved the immunoSEQ multiplex PCR assay. For the multiplex PCR, a mixture combining 60 forward primers for TCR Vbeta segments and 13 reverse primers for TCR Jbeta segments was used. A multiplex PCR assay on genomic DNA amplified the CDR3 region of rearranged TCR beta genes. On the Illumina HiSeq System, the amplified TCR beta libraries were sequenced as 87-base-pair reads. The study's processing was this. A later analysis counted about 82 million unique TCR beta chains across the approximately 700 repertoires, and approximately 11 million of these chains were shared by at least two donors. To remove PCR and sequencing errors, raw reads were error-corrected and collapsed into unique sequences using a nearest-neighbor algorithm that merged closely related sequences. CDR3 sequences were aligned to IMGT reference sequences to assign V, D and J gene segments. For a sequence to be retained, a match of at least six nucleotides was required to both a V gene segment and a J gene segment. Rearrangements were classified as productive when the CDR3 lacked stop codons and remained in frame with V and J, and all other rearrangements were classified as non-productive. Following IMGT convention, CDR3 was defined as the stretch from the second conserved V-encoded cysteine to the conserved J-encoded phenylalanine. Sequences without an unambiguous match to a single V gene segment were excluded from the earlier analysis of about 640 of the donors. An earlier analysis of almost 600 of the donors classified V segments as functional when productive rearrangements were above 56.7% and as segregating when the standard deviation between donors was above 5%. A statistical classification framework was built for diagnosing cytomegalovirus status from the catalog of TCR beta chain sequences. V and J gene assignment, in a later analysis, came from comparing TCR nucleotide sequences with IMGT/GENE-DB human TR gene sequences. Using the TCRdist pipeline, a later analysis assigned CDR3 sequences along with most-parsimonious VDJ recombination scenarios. In a later analysis, each TCR beta chain was defined by its CDR3 amino acid sequence together with its V-gene family, and reads lacking a unique V-gene family were excluded. In a later analysis, around 600 highly shared, low-generation-probability nucleotide sequences were removed to address suspected cross-contamination and a sequencing artifact. In a later analysis, a clonal expansion index was calculated for each public chain from normalized within-repertoire ranks of inferred template counts. In a later analysis, generation probabilities were computed using a VDJ recombination model fitted to out-of-frame rearrangements, and the results were checked against IGoR. In a later analysis, hypergeometric tests were used to score TCR-TCR, TCR-HLA and TCR-CMV co-occurrence, with a repertoire-size bias correction applied to TCR pairs. A later analysis estimated false discovery rates by permuting HLA or CMV assignments 20 times. In a later analysis, co-occurring TCRs were grouped with DBSCAN, and TCRdist sequence similarity was added when clustering was performed within HLA-allele-positive subsets. Repertoires with fewer than 30,000 or more than 120,000 public chains, plus five repertoires with anomalous nucleotide sharing, were excluded from co-occurrence clustering. Imported from immuneACCESS, the table was reduced by TCRdb to in-frame sequences with V and J called. These copies leave out some clones; in studies compared against another copy, an unresolved V gene accounts for under half, and the cause of the remainder is not known. V, J and clone size are taken as reported in that table, and D and trimming were inferred from the DNA itself. The sample includes about 88,000 clones, with around 89% observed a single time. The ten biggest clones cover roughly 2.2% of the sample.

The sequence is built from TRBV7-9 and TRBJ1-2; tentative D gene TRBD1, with 5 bases matching. The TCR sequence derives from a man younger than 35 in good health and CMV-seronegative. Specimen: PBMCs. The nucleotides are TGTGCCAGCAGCTTAGAGCAGGGAGGCTACACCTTC. The translation is CASSLEQGGYTF.